This T cell receptor beta chain was captured in a study of T cell clones after liver transplantation. The wider study: Post-transplant blood was tracked for graft-donor-reactive T cell clones identified in a pre-transplant mixed lymphocyte reaction. Timepoints were pre-transplant, pre-withdrawal, and after withdrawal was completed or failed.

The data were produced by immunoSEQ multiplex PCR, yet TCRdb's version contains in-frame clones alone and is incomplete. Among 50,000 or so clones listed, 80% to 90% were seen once. Overall study results and limits: Post-transplant, graft-donor-reactive CD4 TCRbeta sequences in blood dropped significantly in 5 of 8 subjects.

Unmatched junction bases numbered 8, after V lost 5 bases and J lost 0 bases. This CDR3 contains 17 residues. Germline CDR1 and CDR2: SEHNR and FQNEAQ (reference sequence). Comments on this clone: Its antigen is unknown.

This receptor was obtained from a human patient who received a liver transplant. The T cells may come from the graft donor. The sample was CD8+ T cells from blood, taken 12 months after liver transplant. The chain couples TRBV7-9 to TRBJ1-4; the match to TRBD1 covers 8 bases. CDR3 in amino acids: CASSDSDREATNEKLFF. The CDR3 coding sequence is TGTGCCAGCAGCGATTCGGACAGGGAAGCAACTAATGAAAAACTGTTTTTT. Supplemented by reference TRBV7-9 and TRBJ1-4, the full variable domain reads DTGVSQNPRHKITKRGQNVTFRCDPISEHNRLYWYRQTLGQGPEFLTYFQNEAQLEKSRLLSDRFSAERPKGSFSTLEIQRTEQGDSAMYLCASSDSDREATNEKLFFGSGTQLSVL.